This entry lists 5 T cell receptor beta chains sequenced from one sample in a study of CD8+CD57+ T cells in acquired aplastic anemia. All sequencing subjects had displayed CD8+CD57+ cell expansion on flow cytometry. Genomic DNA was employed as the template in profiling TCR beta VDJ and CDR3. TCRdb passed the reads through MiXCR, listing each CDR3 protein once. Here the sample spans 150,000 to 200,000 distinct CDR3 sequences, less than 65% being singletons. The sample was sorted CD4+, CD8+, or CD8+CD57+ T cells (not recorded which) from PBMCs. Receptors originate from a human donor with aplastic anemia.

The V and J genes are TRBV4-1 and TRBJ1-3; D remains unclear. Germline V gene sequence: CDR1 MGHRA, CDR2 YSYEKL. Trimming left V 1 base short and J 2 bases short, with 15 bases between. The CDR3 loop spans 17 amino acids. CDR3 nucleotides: TGCGCCAGCAGCCAAGTGTGGGGTTTTGGGGCTGGAAACACCATATATTTT. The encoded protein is CASSQVWGFGAGNTIYF.

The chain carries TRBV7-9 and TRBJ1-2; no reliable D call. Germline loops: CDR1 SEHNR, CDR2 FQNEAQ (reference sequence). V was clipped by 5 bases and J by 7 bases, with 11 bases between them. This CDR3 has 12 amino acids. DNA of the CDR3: TGTGCCAGCAGCCCCGACACGTTTGGCTACACCTTC. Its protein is CASSPDTFGYTF.

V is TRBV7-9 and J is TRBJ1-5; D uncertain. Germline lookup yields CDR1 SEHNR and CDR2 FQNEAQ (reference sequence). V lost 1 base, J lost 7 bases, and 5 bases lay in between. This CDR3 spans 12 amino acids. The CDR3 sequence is CASSLGVQPQHF. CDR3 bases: TGTGCCAGCAGCTTAGGAGTCCAGCCCCAGCATTTT.

CDR3 coding DNA: TGTGCCAGCACCCCGGGGCCCCAGACCGGGGAGCTGTTTTTT. Encoded protein: CASTPGPQTGELFF. The chain has TRBV7-3 and TRBJ2-2; D possibly matches TRBD1 or TRBD2 (5 bases each). The CDR3 covers 14 residues. With 7 bases removed from V and 5 bases from J, the gap between germline ends came to 14 bases. Germline-derived CDR1 and CDR2 are SGHTA and FQGTGA.

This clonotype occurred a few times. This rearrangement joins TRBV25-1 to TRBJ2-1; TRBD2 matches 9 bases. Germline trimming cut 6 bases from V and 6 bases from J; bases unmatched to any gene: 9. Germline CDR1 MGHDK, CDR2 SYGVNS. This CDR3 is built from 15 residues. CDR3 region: CASSATAGGPNEQFF. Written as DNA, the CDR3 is TGTGCCAGCAGCGCCACGGCGGGAGGGCCCAATGAGCAGTTCTTC.